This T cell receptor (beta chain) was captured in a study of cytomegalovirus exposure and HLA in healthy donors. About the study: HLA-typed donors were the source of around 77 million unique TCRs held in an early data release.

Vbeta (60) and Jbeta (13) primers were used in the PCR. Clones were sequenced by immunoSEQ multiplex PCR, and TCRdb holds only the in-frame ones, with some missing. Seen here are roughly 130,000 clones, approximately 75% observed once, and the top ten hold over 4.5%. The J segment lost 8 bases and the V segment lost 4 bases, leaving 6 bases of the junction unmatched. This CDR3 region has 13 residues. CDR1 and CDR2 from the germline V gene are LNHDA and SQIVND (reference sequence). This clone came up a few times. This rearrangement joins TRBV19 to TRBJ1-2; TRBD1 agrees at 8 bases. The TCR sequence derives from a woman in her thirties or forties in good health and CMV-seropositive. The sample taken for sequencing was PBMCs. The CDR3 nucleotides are TGTGCCAGTAGTACTTGGACAGGGCAAGGCTACACCTTC. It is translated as CASSTWTGQGYTF.